The 30 T cell receptor beta chains below all came from one sample that was sequenced in a study of PD-1 blockade in classical Hodgkin lymphoma. Every single patient, without exception, relapsed after autologous stem cell transplantation, and brentuximab vedotin exposure varied. Clones were sequenced by immunoSEQ multiplex PCR, and TCRdb holds only the in-frame ones, with some missing. The sample holds 31,000 or so clones, approximately 70% seen once. The sample was peripheral blood mononuclear cells (PBMCs), taken before the second cycle of nivolumab. These TCRs come from a human donor with classical Hodgkin lymphoma.

The rearrangement links TRBV7-9 to TRBJ2-3; D not certain. From germline, CDR1 is SEHNR and CDR2 FQNEAQ (reference sequence). The V gene lost 1 base and the J gene lost 5 bases, with 13 bases spanning the gap. The CDR3 runs 15 residues. In nucleotides, the CDR3 is TGTGCCAGCAGCTTAGGGGTCTCGGCGAGAGATACGCAGTATTTT. Amino acid sequence: CASSLGVSARDTQYF.

The CDR3 sequence is CASRMGGGAQFEQYF. The CDR3, as DNA: TGTGCCAGCCGAATGGGCGGGGGGGCACAGTTCGAGCAGTACTTC. The chain couples TRBV28 to TRBJ2-7; TRBD2 agrees at 9 bases. The CDR3 extends over 15 amino acids. Germline V lookup: CDR1 MDHEN, CDR2 SYDVKM. Germline trimming cut 8 bases from V and 6 bases from J; bases unmatched to any gene: 14.

This clone has only a few counts. The chain joins TRBV5-5 to TRBJ2-1, with 9 bases matching TRBD1. V gave up 0 bases and J gave up 3 bases; unmatched junction bases: 4. CDR3 length equals 16 residues. Germline V gene data show CDR1 as SGHKS and CDR2 as YYEKEE (reference sequence). This CDR3 is CASSLEGQGFYNEQFF. Written as DNA, the CDR3 is TGTGCCAGCAGCTTGGAGGGACAGGGCTTCTACAATGAGCAGTTCTTC. The full variable domain, with the rest looked up from reference TRBV5-5 and TRBJ2-1, is DAGVTQSPTHLIKTRGQQVTLRCSPISGHKSVSWYQQVLGQGPQFIFQYYEKEERGRGNFPDRFSARQFPNYSSELNVNALLLGDSALYLCASSLEGQGFYNEQFFGPGTRLTVL.

This clone was counted a few times. This CDR3 is CASSGQGSPDYEQYF. The CDR3 bases are TGTGCCAGCAGCGGTCAGGGTTCCCCCGACTACGAGCAGTACTTC. The chain uses TRBV7-9 and TRBJ2-7, with D possibly TRBD1 on 5 matching bases. The CDR3 consists of 15 residues. Trimming took 5 bases from V and 3 from J, leaving 17 bases between them. Per germline, CDR1 SEHNR and CDR2 FQNEAQ (reference sequence). Together with reference TRBV7-9 and TRBJ2-7, the CDR3 gives the full variable domain: DTGVSQNPRHKITKRGQNVTFRCDPISEHNRLYWYRQTLGQGPEFLTYFQNEAQLEKSRLLSDRFSAERPKGSFSTLEIQRTEQGDSAMYLCASSGQGSPDYEQYFGPGTRLTVT.

The chain uses TRBV4-2 and TRBJ2-5; 14 positions agree with TRBD2. This CDR3 is 18 amino acids long. The germline V gene has CDR1 LGHNA and CDR2 YNFKEQ. V trimming: 1 base; J trimming: 5 bases; junction bases outside the gene matches: 9. Here the CDR3 DNA reads TGTGCCAGCAGCCAAGGGGGGACTAGCGGGAGAACTCGGGAGACCCAGTACTTC. It codes for CASSQGGTSGRTRETQYF.

The chain employs TRBV19 and TRBJ2-3, with TRBD2 identical over 9 bases. Germline assignment: CDR1 LNHDA and CDR2 SQIVND (reference sequence). The CDR3 spans 18 residues. The junction had 14 bases not matched to a gene; V was cut back by 1 base and J by 6 bases. The CDR3 coding sequence is TGTGCCAGTAGTATAGGTCCCCACGCGGGAGGGCCGGGCGATACGCAGTATTTT. Translated, it gives CASSIGPHAGGPGDTQYF.

The gene calls are TRBV28 and TRBJ2-5, with unresolved D. V lost 5 bases, J lost 3 bases, and 13 bases lay in between. The germline gives CDR1 MDHEN, CDR2 SYDVKM. This CDR3 has 14 residues. The CDR3 DNA sequence: TGTGCCAGCAGTCCTATCCGAGGAGAAGAGACCCAGTACTTC. Translated, it gives CASSPIRGEETQYF.

The CDR3 is CASGPQREVRDTQYF. DNA of the CDR3: TGTGCCAGCGGCCCACAGCGGGAGGTTAGAGATACGCAGTATTTT. The rearrangement joins TRBV27 to TRBJ2-3; 9 bases are shared with TRBD2. Germline V gene sequence: CDR1 MNHEY, CDR2 SMNVEV (reference sequence). Trimming cost V 8 bases and J 5 bases; bases outside gene matches: 11. This CDR3 has 15 amino acids.

V gene TRBV19 combines with J gene TRBJ2-7; 7 bases agree with TRBD1. Germline V gene lookup returns CDR1 LNHDA and CDR2 SQIVND (reference sequence). This CDR3 region has 14 residues. V was pared by 5 bases and J by 2 bases, with 6 bases of the junction left unmatched. The chain's CDR3 is CASSVQGQTYEQYF. The CDR3 DNA is TGTGCCAGTAGTGTCCAGGGACAGACCTACGAGCAGTACTTC.

The rearrangement joins TRBV29-1 to TRBJ2-3; perhaps TRBD1 as D (6 bases). CDR1 and CDR2 from the germline V gene are SQVTM and ANQGSEA. Trimming left V 1 base short and J 6 bases short, with 14 bases between. This CDR3 region has 14 residues. Written as DNA, the CDR3 is TGCAGCGTTGAAGGGGCAGGGGTAAGGGATACGCAGTATTTT. Its protein product is CSVEGAGVRDTQYF.

This clone was observed a handful of times. The chain combines TRBV4-2 with TRBJ1-2, with D tentatively TRBD1 (5 bases). Germline assignment: CDR1 LGHNA and CDR2 YNFKEQ. V dropped 0 bases and J dropped 5 bases, with 16 bases sitting between them. The CDR3 length is 16 residues. This chain's CDR3 is CASSQETGSGSYGYTF. The CDR3 DNA sequence: TGTGCCAGCAGCCAAGAAACAGGTTCAGGGTCGTATGGCTACACCTTC.

The chain is built from TRBV19 and TRBJ2-2; D not resolved. The CDR3 contains 13 residues. The germline CDR1 and CDR2 sequences are LNHDA and SQIVND (reference sequence). Trimming removed 6 bases at V and 4 bases at J, with 9 bases between. The CDR3 region has the DNA TGTGCCAGTAGGCAACCAGTCACCGGGGAGCTGTTTTTT. Its protein product is CASRQPVTGELFF.

This clone was seen once. The rearrangement joins TRBV10-3 to TRBJ2-2; D possibly uses TRBD1 or TRBD2 (5 bases each). The germline V and J ends were trimmed by 11 bases and 8 bases, with 21 bases remaining between them. Germline V gives CDR1 ENHRY, CDR2 SYGVKD. This CDR3 region has 14 residues. CDR3 amino acids: CASAGAVSGGELFF. CDR3 bases: TGTGCCTCGGCCGGGGCGGTTTCAGGAGGGGAGCTGTTTTTT.

The chain combines TRBV7-2 with TRBJ1-4, with D tentatively TRBD1 (6 bases). Germline V gene lookup returns CDR1 SGHTA and CDR2 FQGNSA. Trimming took off 4 bases at V and 0 bases at J, with 12 bases between the two ends. CDR3 length: 16 residues. CDR3 DNA sequence: TGTGCCAGCAGCTCGCGGGGGGCCACAACTAATGAAAAACTGTTTTTT. Translated: CASSSRGATTNEKLFF.

This clone showed up just a few times. The chain joins TRBV9 to TRBJ1-2, with D hard to call. CDR3 size: 12 residues. Trimming left V 0 bases short and J 5 bases short, with 5 bases between. Germline V gene sequence: CDR1 SGDLS, CDR2 YYNGEE. The CDR3 sequence: CASSVGTYGYTF. The CDR3 nucleotides are TGTGCCAGCAGCGTAGGTACTTATGGCTACACCTTC. The full variable domain, with the rest looked up from reference TRBV9 and TRBJ1-2, is DSGVTQTPKHLITATGQRVTLRCSPRSGDLSVYWYQQSLDQGLQFLIQYYNGEERAKGNILERFSAQQFPDLHSELNLSSLELGDSALYFCASSVGTYGYTFGSGTRLTVV.

The rearrangement links TRBV29-1 to TRBJ2-7, with D unclear. Trimming cost V 4 bases and J 5 bases, with 15 bases left between them. The length of the CDR3 is 13 residues. The germline V gene encodes CDR1 SQVTM and CDR2 ANQGSEA. CDR3 in amino acids: CSVVPHKRNEQYF. In DNA, the CDR3 is TGCAGCGTTGTGCCTCACAAGCGAAACGAGCAGTACTTC.

V and J are TRBV6-5 and TRBJ2-5; the match to TRBD2 covers 13 bases. The germline CDR1 and CDR2 sequences are MNHEY and SVGAGI. The trim removed 6 bases at V and 9 bases at J, leaving 7 bases unmatched. The CDR3 is made up of 14 amino acids. The CDR3 nucleotides are TGTGCCAGCAGAACTAGCGGGGGGGGACGGGCCCAGTACTTC. Translation gives CASRTSGGGRAQYF.

The rearrangement joins TRBV28 to TRBJ1-3, with D hard to call. Trimming cost V 4 bases and J 3 bases, with 13 bases left between them. This CDR3 is 15 amino acids long. Germline CDR1 MDHEN, CDR2 SYDVKM. This CDR3 reads CASSSSGLLGNTIYF. DNA of the CDR3: TGTGCCAGCAGTTCATCGGGCCTCCTTGGAAACACCATATATTTT.

A few counts support this clone. CDR3 DNA: TGTGCCAGCAGTCCTGCCGGGACAGGGGGCAGAGAGCAGTACTTC. Encoded protein: CASSPAGTGGREQYF. The genes are TRBV27 and TRBJ2-7; the match to TRBD1 covers 12 bases. The length of the CDR3 is 15 residues. The V and J ends lost 5 bases and 7 bases, in that order; junction bases with no gene match: 9. Germline values: CDR1 MNHEY, CDR2 SMNVEV (reference sequence).

This clone was recorded a few times. The chain combines TRBV4-1 with TRBJ1-2; 8 bases match TRBD1. V shed 6 bases and J 4 bases; nucleotides not matched to a gene: 10. Germline V lookup: CDR1 MGHRA, CDR2 YSYEKL. The CDR3 runs to 15 residues. CDR3 coding DNA: TGCGCCAGCAGTTCCCCGGACAGGGCGGTCTATGGCTACACCTTC. This translates into CASSSPDRAVYGYTF.

The rearrangement links TRBV6-1 to TRBJ2-1; 14 nucleotides agree with TRBD2. This CDR3 spans 16 amino acids. The germline V gene encodes CDR1 MNHNS and CDR2 SASEGT. The V and J ends lost 4 bases and 9 bases, in that order; junction bases with no gene match: 8. DNA for the CDR3: TGTGCCAGCAGTGGTAGGGGACTAGCGGGAGTTAGTGAGCAGTTCTTC. This encodes CASSGRGLAGVSEQFF.

The chain has TRBV2 and TRBJ1-5; D not resolved. The CDR3 extends over 12 amino acids. V was pared by 3 bases and J by 7 bases, with 7 bases between. Germline CDR1 is SNHLY and CDR2 is FYNNEI. CDR3 DNA: TGTGCCAGCAGTGACTCTAGACAGCCCCAGCATTTT. Translating gives CASSDSRQPQHF.

The V call is TRBV29-1, the J call TRBJ2-7; possible D gene TRBD2, 6 bases. CDR1 and CDR2 (germline): SQVTM, ANQGSEA. This CDR3 has 14 amino acids. As DNA, the CDR3 is TGCAGTGCCTTACCGCCCGGGAGATCCTACGAGCAGTACTTC. Translation: CSALPPGRSYEQYF.

The V and J genes are TRBV27 and TRBJ2-3; tentative D call: TRBD2 (6 bases). CDR3 size: 14 residues. Germline loops: CDR1 MNHEY, CDR2 SMNVEV (reference sequence). Trimming shortened V by 3 bases and J by 6 bases, and 13 bases separated the two germline ends. CDR3 nucleotides: TGTGCCAGCAGTTTCTGGGGAGGAGGGGATACGCAGTATTTT. This gives the protein CASSFWGGGDTQYF.

This chain connects TRBV5-1 to TRBJ2-5; TRBD2 matches at 12 bases. CDR3 size: 18 residues. Germline CDR1 reads SGHRS; CDR2 reads YFSETQ. Trimming at V came to 3 bases and at J to 3 bases, leaving 12 bases not matched to a gene. For the CDR3, the DNA is TGCGCCAGCAGCTCGGAGGTCCCGGGACTAGCGGGTGAAGAGACCCAGTACTTC. It codes for CASSSEVPGLAGEETQYF.

The V call is TRBV30, the J call TRBJ2-7; D is undetermined. The CDR3 has 14 amino acids. The V end was cut by 2 bases, the J end by 1 base, with 12 bases between. The germline V gene encodes CDR1 GTSNPN and CDR2 SVGIG (reference sequence). The CDR3 DNA reads as TGTGCCTGGAGTCAACATCTGGGGTCCTACGAGCAGTACTTC. Protein sequence: CAWSQHLGSYEQYF.

This clone came up a few times. V and J are TRBV25-1 and TRBJ2-5, with D uncertain. This CDR3 is built from 11 residues. V was cut by 5 bases and J by 1 base, with 2 bases left in between. CDR1 MGHDK and CDR2 SYGVNS come from the germline V gene. The CDR3 DNA reads TGTGCCAGCAGTATCCAAGAGACCCAGTACTTC. This codes for CASSIQETQYF.

This clone was observed a few times. The chain is built from TRBV29-1 and TRBJ2-1; 9 bases map to TRBD1. Germline V CDR1 and CDR2: SQVTM, ANQGSEA. This CDR3 comprises 13 residues. Losses at the gene ends were 6 bases for V and 10 bases for J; bases not matched to a gene: 10. The CDR3 coding sequence is TGCAGCGTAGACCCGGACAGGGGCCGCGAGCAGTTCTTC. The encoded protein is CSVDPDRGREQFF.

This chain's CDR3 is CASTAAFMNTEAFF. DNA of the CDR3: TGTGCCAGCACCGCTGCCTTCATGAACACTGAAGCTTTCTTT. The rearrangement uses TRBV2 and TRBJ1-1, with D unresolved. Trimming shortened V by 7 bases and J by 0 bases, and 12 bases separated the two germline ends. CDR1 and CDR2 (germline): SNHLY, FYNNEI. The CDR3 is 14 amino acids.

The chain joins TRBV12-2 to TRBJ2-1; TRBD2, as called in the table, went unchecked against the DNA. TRBV12-2 is a pseudogene segment. The CDR3 runs 18 residues. The CDR3 nucleotides are TGTGCAAGTCGCTTAGCCAATATCGCCAGCGGGATCTACAATGAGCAGTTCTTC. Residues: CASRLANIASGIYNEQFF.